This TCR beta chain was sequenced for a study of cytotoxic CD8 clonotypes in ibrutinib-treated CLL. Study summary: Of the patients, eleven to twelve were relapsed/refractory, around 16 treatment-naive and 17 IGHV unmutated.

About this clone: No antigen is known for it. This sample also contains other DNA sequences that code for the same CDR3.

With sequencing, the targeted depth ranged from 1 in 200,000 to 1 in 1 million T cells. Measured with immunoSEQ multiplex PCR; TCRdb has only the in-frame clones, and not every one. This sample has 90,000 to 100,000 clones, with around 73% found just once. Study-wide findings and caveats: Patients had baseline clonality above age-matched healthy donors, and this clonality moved with circulating CD8+ T-cell counts.

From cryopreserved PBMCs came 2 to 2.5 micrograms of genomic DNA used for TCR beta libraries. V was cut by 1 base and J by 5 bases, with 8 bases left in between. The CDR3 length is 13 residues. The V gene's germline CDR1 is SGHTA and CDR2 FQGNSA. The V gene is TRBV7-2, the J gene TRBJ2-5; D is perhaps TRBD1 (5 bases). This TCR came from a human donor with chronic lymphocytic leukemia. This specimen consisted of PBMCs, obtained after 12 months of ibrutinib treatment. Written as DNA, the CDR3 is TGTGCCAGCAGCTTAGAAAGGGGTGAGACCCAGTACTTC. Protein: CASSLERGETQYF.